These 8 T cell receptor beta chains share one sample of origin, sequenced in a study of blood T cell repertoires in COVID-19. TCRdb's copy holds only in-frame clones and misses some; the assay was immunoSEQ multiplex PCR. The sample includes around 150,000 clones, approximately 83% of them seen just once. The sequencing input was PBMCs or T cells enriched from blood (not recorded which). The receptors originated from a man aged 70-80 years who had been exposed to COVID-19.

The chain couples TRBV7-2 to TRBJ1-5; D gene unclear. From germline, CDR1 is SGHTA and CDR2 FQGNSA. Trimming pared 4 bases from V and 2 bases from J, leaving 6 bases between. The CDR3 extends over 13 amino acids. CDR3 amino acids: CASSSNGNQPQHF. CDR3 bases: TGTGCCAGCAGCTCAAATGGCAATCAGCCCCAGCATTTT. The variable domain in full, with the rest retrieved from reference TRBV7-2 and TRBJ1-5, is GAGVSQSPSNKVTEKGKDVELRCDPISGHTALYWYRQSLGQGLEFLIYFQGNSAPDKSGLPSDRFSAERTGGSVSTLTIQRTQQEDSAVYLCASSSNGNQPQHFGDGTRLSIL.

The chain employs TRBV12-3 or TRBV12-4 and TRBJ2-7, with a tentative D call TRBD2 (5 bases). V lost 5 bases and J 7 bases, leaving 9 bases between the germline ends. CDR3 length equals 11 residues. The CDR3 DNA follows: TGTGCCAGCAGTGCCCGAGGGGAGCAGTACTTC. Amino acid sequence: CASSARGEQYF.

Only one count was recorded for this clone. The V call is TRBV3-1 (or the pseudogene TRBV3-2), the J call TRBJ2-3; 15 bases line up with TRBD2. The CDR3 totals 17 residues. Germline trimming cut 5 bases from V and 1 base from J; bases unmatched to any gene: 4. Germline-derived CDR1 and CDR2 are LGHDT and YNNKEL (reference sequence). The CDR3 DNA reads TGTGCCAGCAGCGGACTAGCGGGGGGGCGGGGCACAGATACGCAGTATTTT. This encodes CASSGLAGGRGTDTQYF.

As regards this clone: A junction end diverges from the germline sequence, so it may reflect a read error. The chain recombines TRBV6-5 with TRBJ1-2; 11 nucleotides line up with TRBD1. CDR3 size: 12 residues. Germline V CDR1 and CDR2: MNHEY, SVGAGI. The CDR3 spells CASNPGDRGKVF. The CDR3 DNA reads as TGTGCCAGCAACCCCGGGGACAGGGGGAAGGTCTTC.

The chain couples TRBV7-2 to TRBJ2-7; 12 bases fit TRBD2. The trim removed 7 bases at V and 8 bases at J, leaving 9 bases unmatched. The germline gives CDR1 SGHTA, CDR2 FQGNSA. The length of the CDR3 is 14 residues. This CDR3 is CASTPSGRANKQYF. CDR3 nucleotide sequence: TGTGCCAGCACCCCTAGCGGGAGGGCCAATAAGCAGTACTTC.

The chain recombines TRBV25-1 with TRBJ2-3; no clear D gene. Germline CDR1 MGHDK, CDR2 SYGVNS. The CDR3 loop spans 12 amino acids. V was shortened by 5 bases and J by 7 bases, with 10 bases between the two germline ends. In nucleotides, the CDR3 is TGTGCCAGCAGTAGCTTAGTGAATACGCAGTATTTT. Protein sequence: CASSSLVNTQYF.

The chain has TRBV7-2 and TRBJ2-1; TRBD2 agrees at 7 bases. CDR1 and CDR2 (germline): SGHTA, FQGNSA. The CDR3 length is 14 residues. The junction had 4 bases not matched to a gene; V was cut back by 3 bases and J by 5 bases. CDR3 loop: CASSLAGVHNEQFF. The CDR3 DNA reads TGTGCCAGCAGCTTGGCGGGAGTCCACAATGAGCAGTTCTTC. Together with reference TRBV7-2 and TRBJ2-1, the CDR3 gives the full variable domain: GAGVSQSPSNKVTEKGKDVELRCDPISGHTALYWYRQSLGQGLEFLIYFQGNSAPDKSGLPSDRFSAERTGGSVSTLTIQRTQQEDSAVYLCASSLAGVHNEQFFGPGTRLTVL.

The V gene is TRBV28, the J gene TRBJ2-2; TRBD1 is a possible D gene (6 bases). Germline V CDR1 and CDR2: MDHEN, SYDVKM. CDR3 length: 17 residues. V lost 5 bases to trimming and J lost 3 bases, with 19 bases between them. In nucleotides, the CDR3 is TGTGCCAGCAGTAACCCCGGTGGGGGCAAATACACCGGGGAGCTGTTTTTT. Translating it yields CASSNPGGGKYTGELFF.